This T cell receptor (beta chain) was sequenced in a study of CD8 T cells in ankylosing spondylitis. Making the TCR beta libraries involved quantitative 5'-RACE with molecular barcodes. TCRdb used MiXCR to reprocess the 5' RACE reads, holding one entry per CDR3 protein. The sample holds 300,000 to 400,000 distinct CDR3 sequences, 11% seen once. The germline CDR1 and CDR2 sequences are SEHNR and FQNEAQ (reference sequence). V was trimmed by 5 bases and J by 1 base, leaving 18 bases between them. The CDR3 loop spans 16 amino acids. As regards this clonotype: The antigen remains undetermined.

Study-wide results and limits: Disease-linked clones were reportedly significantly enriched in matched ankylosing spondylitis synovial fluid. The authors found the disease-linked clones to be CD8+ and relatively rare in peripheral blood.

The sequenced sample consisted of blood, either unsorted or a sorted T cell fraction (not recorded which). V is TRBV7-9 and J is TRBJ2-7, with D perhaps matching TRBD1 (6 bases). The receptor comes from a female donor with ankylosing spondylitis or in good health (not recorded which). The CDR3 sequence is CASSGRLGHSSYEQYF. The CDR3 coding sequence is TGTGCCAGCAGCGGCCGGTTGGGACATAGTTCCTACGAGCAGTACTTC.